This T cell receptor (beta chain) was sequenced during a study of identical twins. This clonotype was seen ten or more times. Its antigen remains unidentified. All donors were healthy, and all were Caucasian. Germline V CDR1 and CDR2: MNHEY, SMNVEV (reference sequence). The CDR3 length is 16 residues. V lost 1 base and J lost 12, with 22 bases in between. Findings and limits, study-wide: Insertions were reduced in abundant cord blood beta clonotypes but not in memory repertoires.

Unique molecular identifiers were in the cDNA, with template-switch universal primer binding. TCRdb analysed the 5' RACE reads with MiXCR anew, one entry per CDR3 protein. Found here are around 290,000 distinct CDR3 sequences, roughly 10% of them singletons; the top ten hold about 7.1%. These data also featured in a second study, about yellow fever vaccine responses in identical twins.

Material for sequencing was CD8+ T cells sorted from blood. The TCR sequence derives from a woman between 18 and 29 years old in good health. The rearrangement joins TRBV27 to TRBJ2-1, with D possibly called TRBD1 or TRBD2 (5 bases each). This chain's CDR3 is CASSLFGDAGGRGQFF. CDR3 nucleotide sequence: TGTGCCAGCAGTTTATTTGGGGACGCCGGAGGCCGGGGGCAGTTCTTC.